The clone carrying this T cell receptor beta chain was recorded a few times. These data belong to a study of T-cell reconstitution after alpha-beta-depleted transplantation in children. Preparing the TCRbeta library involved the use of unique molecular identifiers. TCRdb processed the PCR reads anew with MiXCR; each CDR3 protein has one entry. The sample has about 460,000 distinct CDR3 sequences; roughly an eighth are singletons. The source is a human donor who donated a stem cell graft to a child with combined immunodeficiency. The input for sequencing was PBMCs from the stem cell graft donor, taken from the stem cell graft.

The CDR3: CASTYGPSYEQYF. In DNA, the CDR3 is TGCGCCAGCACGTACGGACCCTCCTACGAGCAGTACTTC. The V gene is TRBV10-2, the J gene TRBJ2-7; D gene uncertain. CDR3 length: 13 amino acids. Per the germline V gene, CDR1 is WSHSY and CDR2 is SAAADI. The V and J ends lost 7 bases and 0 bases respectively, with 10 bases between them.